These T cell receptor beta chains were read from a single sample in a study of response to subunit inactivated influenza vaccine. TCRdb reanalysed the RT-PCR reads using MiXCR and keeps one entry per CDR3 protein. The table includes around 480,000 distinct CDR3 sequences, about 15% detected once. Sample: CD4+ T cells sorted from PBMCs, taken roughly 24 months after vaccination. These receptor sequences come from a man aged 50 to 75 who received an inactivated influenza vaccine. Each CDR3 is given with its conserved first and last residue. A D gene is named only where the DNA matches it firmly. Size tells how often a clone was seen (once, few, many) or the class of an expanded clone, and some rows leave it out.

D gene: TRBD1
J gene: TRBJ2-5
V gene: TRBV7-8
clone size: NA
CDR3 protein: CASSFRQGIGETQYF
CDR3 DNA: TGTGCCAGCAGTTTCAGACAGGGAATAGGAGAGACCCAGTACTTC

D gene: NA
J gene: TRBJ2-4
V gene: TRBV5-1
clone size: few
CDR3 protein: CASSLGDAKNIQYF
CDR3 DNA: TGCGCCAGCAGCTTGGGGGATGCCAAAAACATTCAGTACTTC

D gene: TRBD2
J gene: TRBJ2-1
V gene: TRBV20-1
clone size: NA
CDR3 protein: CSARGLAGETYNEQFF
CDR3 DNA: TGCAGTGCTAGAGGGCTAGCGGGAGAGACCTACAATGAGCAGTTCTTC

D gene: NA
J gene: TRBJ1-5
V gene: TRBV15
clone size: few
CDR3 protein: CATSNRAGNQPQHF
CDR3 DNA: TGTGCCACCAGCAATAGAGCCGGGAATCAGCCCCAGCATTTT

D gene: NA
J gene: TRBJ2-3
V gene: TRBV28
clone size: NA
CDR3 protein: CASSSRRTRTDTQYF
CDR3 DNA: TGTGCCAGCAGTTCCCGACGGACGCGCACAGATACGCAGTATTTT

D gene: NA
J gene: TRBJ2-2
V gene: TRBV7-2
clone size: few
CDR3 protein: CASSSKQGANTGELFF
CDR3 DNA: TGTGCCAGCAGCTCTAAACAGGGCGCGAACACCGGGGAGCTGTTTTTT

D gene: NA
J gene: TRBJ2-7
V gene: TRBV12-3/TRBV12-4
clone size: NA
CDR3 protein: CASSLGVDGTYEQYF
CDR3 DNA: TGTGCCAGCAGTTTAGGTGTGGACGGGACCTACGAGCAGTACTTC

D gene: TRBD1
J gene: TRBJ1-6
V gene: TRBV6-1
clone size: NA
CDR3 protein: CASRRGQGNSPLHF
CDR3 DNA: TGTGCCAGCAGGCGGGGACAGGGAAATTCACCCCTCCACTTT

D gene: TRBD1
J gene: TRBJ2-7
V gene: TRBV29-1
clone size: once
CDR3 protein: CSVRDSSYEQYF
CDR3 DNA: TGCAGCGTCCGGGACAGCTCCTACGAGCAGTACTTC

D gene: NA
J gene: TRBJ2-7
V gene: TRBV6-2/TRBV6-3
clone size: few
CDR3 protein: CASSRGQTPRYQYF
CDR3 DNA: TGTGCCAGCAGTAGAGGACAGACTCCTCGCTATCAGTACTTC

D gene: NA
J gene: TRBJ2-7
V gene: TRBV4-2
clone size: many
CDR3 protein: CASSQDLHEQYF
CDR3 DNA: TGTGCCAGCAGCCAAGATCTTCACGAGCAGTACTTC

D gene: NA
J gene: TRBJ1-6
V gene: TRBV21-1
clone size: few
CDR3 protein: CASIITDSPLHF
CDR3 DNA: TGTGCCAGCATCATTACAGATTCACCCCTCCACTTT

D gene: TRBD2
J gene: TRBJ2-2
V gene: TRBV11-2
clone size: NA
CDR3 protein: CASSFGREGELFF
CDR3 DNA: TGTGCCAGCAGCTTTGGGAGGGAAGGGGAGCTGTTTTTT

D gene: NA
J gene: TRBJ2-7
V gene: TRBV5-1
clone size: few
CDR3 protein: CASGLGGSYEQYF
CDR3 DNA: TGCGCCAGCGGACTAGGGGGTTCTTACGAGCAGTACTTC

D gene: TRBD1
J gene: TRBJ2-1
V gene: TRBV7-2
clone size: NA
CDR3 protein: CASTPAGGWNEQFF
CDR3 DNA: TGTGCCAGCACCCCCGCAGGGGGCTGGAATGAGCAGTTCTTC

D gene: NA
J gene: TRBJ2-7
V gene: TRBV28
clone size: NA
CDR3 protein: CASSSLYYEQYF
CDR3 DNA: TGTGCCAGCAGTTCCCTATACTACGAGCAGTACTTC

D gene: TRBD2
J gene: TRBJ2-2
V gene: TRBV9
clone size: NA
CDR3 protein: CASSVTGGPTGELFF
CDR3 DNA: TGTGCCAGCAGCGTAACGGGGGGGCCGACCGGGGAGCTGTTTTTT

D gene: NA
J gene: TRBJ1-2
V gene: TRBV4-2
clone size: NA
CDR3 protein: CASNGAGQGNYGYTF
CDR3 DNA: TGTGCCAGTAACGGGGCAGGGCAGGGTAACTATGGCTACACCTTC

D gene: TRBD2
J gene: TRBJ2-7
V gene: TRBV29-1
clone size: few
CDR3 protein: CSVESSGARSGQYF
CDR3 DNA: TGCAGCGTTGAATCTAGCGGGGCCCGATCGGGACAGTACTTC

D gene: NA
J gene: TRBJ1-1
V gene: TRBV3-1
clone size: NA
CDR3 protein: CASSQDARTEAFF
CDR3 DNA: TGTGCCAGCAGCCAAGATGCACGAACTGAAGCTTTCTTT

D gene: NA
J gene: TRBJ2-3
V gene: TRBV24-1
clone size: few
CDR3 protein: CATSDPGTVSTDTQYF
CDR3 DNA: TGTGCCACCAGTGATCCCGGGACGGTCAGCACAGATACGCAGTATTTT

D gene: NA
J gene: TRBJ2-7
V gene: TRBV27
clone size: NA
CDR3 protein: CASSAQGPYEQYF
CDR3 DNA: TGTGCCAGCAGTGCACAGGGCCCCTACGAGCAGTACTTC

D gene: TRBD2
J gene: TRBJ2-7
V gene: TRBV20-1
clone size: NA
CDR3 protein: CSARIAGRISYEQYF
CDR3 DNA: TGCAGTGCTAGAATAGCGGGGCGGATTTCCTACGAGCAGTACTTC

D gene: NA
J gene: TRBJ1-2
V gene: TRBV6-2/TRBV6-3
clone size: NA
CDR3 protein: CASSYIANYGYTF
CDR3 DNA: TGTGCCAGCAGTTACATCGCTAACTATGGCTACACCTTC

D gene: TRBD1
J gene: TRBJ1-2
V gene: TRBV4-1
clone size: many
CDR3 protein: CASSQGQGYGYTF
CDR3 DNA: TGCGCCAGCAGCCAGGGACAGGGCTATGGCTACACCTTC

D gene: TRBD2
J gene: TRBJ2-7
V gene: TRBV28
clone size: NA
CDR3 protein: CASSSLTSGKTYEQYF
CDR3 DNA: TGTGCCAGCAGTTCACTCACTAGCGGGAAGACCTACGAGCAGTACTTC

D gene: NA
J gene: TRBJ2-2
V gene: TRBV29-1
clone size: NA
CDR3 protein: CSARNTGELFF
CDR3 DNA: TGCAGCGCGAGAAACACCGGGGAGCTGTTTTTT

D gene: TRBD2
J gene: TRBJ2-1
V gene: TRBV4-3
clone size: many
CDR3 protein: CASSQVAGGPYNEQFF
CDR3 DNA: TGCGCCAGCAGCCAAGTAGCGGGAGGGCCGTACAATGAGCAGTTCTTC

D gene: NA
J gene: TRBJ1-5
V gene: TRBV20-1
clone size: few
CDR3 protein: CSASWGALGDQPQHF
CDR3 DNA: TGCAGTGCTAGTTGGGGGGCTTTGGGGGATCAGCCCCAGCATTTT

D gene: NA
J gene: TRBJ2-1
V gene: TRBV5-1
clone size: NA
CDR3 protein: CASSLVAANWVF
CDR3 DNA: TGCGCCAGCAGCTTGGTTGCGGCCAACTGGGTCTTC

D gene: TRBD1
J gene: TRBJ1-1
V gene: TRBV12-3/TRBV12-4
clone size: NA
CDR3 protein: CASSKDRQATEAFF
CDR3 DNA: TGTGCCAGCAGTAAGGACAGGCAGGCCACTGAAGCTTTCTTT

D gene: NA
J gene: TRBJ2-7
V gene: TRBV7-2
clone size: many
CDR3 protein: CASSLAFSYEQYF
CDR3 DNA: TGTGCCAGCAGCTTAGCTTTTTCCTACGAGCAGTACTTC

D gene: TRBD2
J gene: TRBJ2-3
V gene: TRBV5-1
clone size: few
CDR3 protein: CASSLRSGRPDTQYF
CDR3 DNA: TGCGCCAGCAGCTTGAGAAGCGGGAGGCCCGATACGCAGTATTTT

D gene: TRBD1
J gene: TRBJ2-1
V gene: TRBV25-1
clone size: many
CDR3 protein: CASSGQGARNEQFF
CDR3 DNA: TGTGCCAGCAGTGGCCAGGGGGCTCGGAATGAGCAGTTCTTC

D gene: TRBD1
J gene: TRBJ2-3
V gene: TRBV12-3/TRBV12-4
clone size: few
CDR3 protein: CASRQGAGTDTQYF
CDR3 DNA: TGTGCCAGCAGACAGGGGGCGGGCACAGATACGCAGTATTTT

D gene: NA
J gene: TRBJ2-1
V gene: TRBV20-1
clone size: few
CDR3 protein: CSATTGTQYNEQFF
CDR3 DNA: TGCAGTGCAACAACCGGGACACAGTACAATGAGCAGTTCTTC

D gene: TRBD1
J gene: TRBJ2-1
V gene: TRBV27
clone size: NA
CDR3 protein: CASREGASYNEQFF
CDR3 DNA: TGTGCCAGCAGAGAGGGGGCGTCCTACAATGAGCAGTTCTTC

D gene: TRBD2
J gene: TRBJ2-3
V gene: TRBV27
clone size: NA
CDR3 protein: CASSNGLAGDTQYF
CDR3 DNA: TGTGCCAGCAGTAACGGACTAGCAGGAGATACGCAGTATTTT

D gene: NA
J gene: TRBJ2-2
V gene: TRBV4-2
clone size: NA
CDR3 protein: CASSQGDVGSTGELFF
CDR3 DNA: TGTGCCAGCAGCCAAGGGGACGTGGGGTCGACCGGGGAGCTGTTTTTT

D gene: NA
J gene: TRBJ2-5
V gene: TRBV11-2
clone size: few
CDR3 protein: CASGTIPQETQYF
CDR3 DNA: TGTGCCAGCGGGACCATCCCCCAAGAGACCCAGTACTTC

D gene: TRBD1
J gene: TRBJ2-1
V gene: TRBV24-1
clone size: many
CDR3 protein: CATSDPPGQANNEQFF
CDR3 DNA: TGTGCCACCAGTGACCCGCCGGGACAGGCCAACAATGAGCAGTTCTTC

D gene: NA
J gene: TRBJ2-3
V gene: TRBV10-3
clone size: few
CDR3 protein: CAIRRGTDTQYF
CDR3 DNA: TGTGCCATCAGGAGGGGTACAGATACGCAGTATTTT

D gene: NA
J gene: TRBJ2-7
V gene: TRBV5-5
clone size: NA
CDR3 protein: CASSLAALPPASYEQYF
CDR3 DNA: TGTGCCAGCAGCTTGGCAGCGCTCCCCCCGGCTTCCTACGAGCAGTACTTC

D gene: TRBD2
J gene: TRBJ2-3
V gene: TRBV20-1
clone size: few
CDR3 protein: CSAILAGPRDTQYF
CDR3 DNA: TGCAGTGCTATTCTAGCGGGACCTCGGGATACGCAGTATTTT

D gene: TRBD1
J gene: TRBJ1-2
V gene: TRBV7-9
clone size: many
CDR3 protein: CASTAAGAGGTF
CDR3 DNA: TGTGCCAGCACCGCAGCCGGTGCAGGGGGGACCTTC